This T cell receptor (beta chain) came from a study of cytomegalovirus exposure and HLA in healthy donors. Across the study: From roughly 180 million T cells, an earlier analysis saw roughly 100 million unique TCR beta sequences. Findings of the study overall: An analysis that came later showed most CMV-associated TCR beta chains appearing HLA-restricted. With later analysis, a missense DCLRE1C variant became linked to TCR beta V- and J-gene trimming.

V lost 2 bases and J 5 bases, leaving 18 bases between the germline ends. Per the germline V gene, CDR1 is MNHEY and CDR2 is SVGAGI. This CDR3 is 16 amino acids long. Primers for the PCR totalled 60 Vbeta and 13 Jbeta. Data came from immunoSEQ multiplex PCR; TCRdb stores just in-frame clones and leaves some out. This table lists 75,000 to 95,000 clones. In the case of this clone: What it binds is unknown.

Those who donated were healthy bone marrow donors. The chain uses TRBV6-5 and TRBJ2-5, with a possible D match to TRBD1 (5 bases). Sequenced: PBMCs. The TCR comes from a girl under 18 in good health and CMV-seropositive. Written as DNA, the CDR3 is TGTGCCAGCAGTTACGCCCTCGGGTCAGGGTTCGAGACCCAGTACTTC. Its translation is CASSYALGSGFETQYF.